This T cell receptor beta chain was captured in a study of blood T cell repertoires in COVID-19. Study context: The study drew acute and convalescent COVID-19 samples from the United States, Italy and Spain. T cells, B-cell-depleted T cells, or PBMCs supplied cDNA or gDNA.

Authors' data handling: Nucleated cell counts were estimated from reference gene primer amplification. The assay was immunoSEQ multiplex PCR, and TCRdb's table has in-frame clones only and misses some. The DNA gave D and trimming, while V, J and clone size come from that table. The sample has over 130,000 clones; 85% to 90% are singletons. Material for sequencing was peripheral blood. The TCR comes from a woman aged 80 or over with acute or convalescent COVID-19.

The CDR3 DNA reads as TGTGCCAGCAGCTTGGAGCTAGGGACAGGGGTCCACACCATATATTTT. Protein sequence: CASSLELGTGVHTIYF. This chain links TRBV5-5 with TRBJ1-3, with 10 nucleotides matching TRBD1. Looked up from germline, CDR1 is SGHKS and CDR2 is YYEKEE (reference sequence). This CDR3 is built from 16 residues. The V and J ends lost 0 bases and 8 bases, in that order; junction bases with no gene match: 8.